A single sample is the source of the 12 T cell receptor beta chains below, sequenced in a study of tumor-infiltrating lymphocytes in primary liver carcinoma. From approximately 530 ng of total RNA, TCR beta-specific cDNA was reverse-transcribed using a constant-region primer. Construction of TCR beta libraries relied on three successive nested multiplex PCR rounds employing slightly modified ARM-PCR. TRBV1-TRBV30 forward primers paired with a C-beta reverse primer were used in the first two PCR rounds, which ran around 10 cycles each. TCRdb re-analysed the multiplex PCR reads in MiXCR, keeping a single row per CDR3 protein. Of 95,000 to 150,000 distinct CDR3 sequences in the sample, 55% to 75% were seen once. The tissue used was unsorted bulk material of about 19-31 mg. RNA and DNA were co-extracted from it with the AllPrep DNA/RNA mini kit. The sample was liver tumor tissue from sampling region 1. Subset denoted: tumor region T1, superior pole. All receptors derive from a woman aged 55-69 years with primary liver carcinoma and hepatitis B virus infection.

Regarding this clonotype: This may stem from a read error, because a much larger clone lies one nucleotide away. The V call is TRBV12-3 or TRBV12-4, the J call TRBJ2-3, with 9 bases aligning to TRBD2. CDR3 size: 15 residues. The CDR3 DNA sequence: TGTACCAGCAGTTATATAGCGGGAGCGGGAGATACGCAGTATTTT. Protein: CTSSYIAGAGDTQYF.

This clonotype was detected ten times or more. The DNA for the CDR3 is TGCAGCGTTGAAGATCTCGGGAACACTGAAGCTTTCTTT. This sequence encodes CSVEDLGNTEAFF. The chain combines TRBV29-1 with TRBJ1-1; D not certain. Per germline, CDR1 SQVTM and CDR2 ANQGSEA. There are 13 residues in the CDR3. The V end was cut by 0 bases, the J end by 1 base, with 6 bases between.

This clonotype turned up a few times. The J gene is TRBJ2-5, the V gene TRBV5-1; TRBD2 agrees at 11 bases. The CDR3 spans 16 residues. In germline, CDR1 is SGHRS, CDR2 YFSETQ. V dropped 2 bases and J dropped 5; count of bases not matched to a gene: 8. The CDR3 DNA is TGCGCCAGCAGCTTACGGTTGACTAGCGGGATGGAGACCCAGTACTTC. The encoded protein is CASSLRLTSGMETQYF.

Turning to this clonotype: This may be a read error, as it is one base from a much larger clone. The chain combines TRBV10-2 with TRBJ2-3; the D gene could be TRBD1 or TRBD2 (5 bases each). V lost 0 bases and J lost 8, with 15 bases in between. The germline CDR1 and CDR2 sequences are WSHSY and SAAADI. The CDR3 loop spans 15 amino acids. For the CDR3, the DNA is TGCGCCAGCAGTGAGTCGGGCTTTGGGGGTTTTACGCAGTATTTT. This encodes CASSESGFGGFTQYF.

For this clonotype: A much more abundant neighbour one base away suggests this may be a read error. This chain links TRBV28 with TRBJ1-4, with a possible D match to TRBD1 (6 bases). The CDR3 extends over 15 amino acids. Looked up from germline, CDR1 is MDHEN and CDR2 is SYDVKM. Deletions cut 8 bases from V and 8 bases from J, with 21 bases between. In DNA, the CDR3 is TGTGCCAGCGGTTCCAGCGACAGGCTCGGGGAAAAACTGTTTTTT. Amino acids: CASGSSDRLGEKLFF. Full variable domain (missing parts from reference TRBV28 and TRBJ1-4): DVKVTQSSRYLVKRTGEKVFLECVQDMDHENMFWYRQDPGLGLRLIYFSYDVKMKEKGDIPEGYSVSREKKERFSLILESASTNQTSMYLCASGSSDRLGEKLFFGSGTQLSVL.

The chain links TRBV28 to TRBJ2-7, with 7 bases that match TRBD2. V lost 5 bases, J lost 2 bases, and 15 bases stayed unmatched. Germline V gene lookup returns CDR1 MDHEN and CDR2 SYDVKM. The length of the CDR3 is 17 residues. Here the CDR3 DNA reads TGTGCCAGCAGTCCGAAATCCGCCAGCGGGGCCCCCTACGAGCAGTACTTC. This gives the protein CASSPKSASGAPYEQYF.

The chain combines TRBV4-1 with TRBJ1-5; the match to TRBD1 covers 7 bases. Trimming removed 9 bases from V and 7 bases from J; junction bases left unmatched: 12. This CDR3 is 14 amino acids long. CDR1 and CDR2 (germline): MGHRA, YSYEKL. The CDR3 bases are TGCGCCAGTTGTCTAGAACAGGGGTGGCAGCCCCAGCATTTT. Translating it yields CASCLEQGWQPQHF.

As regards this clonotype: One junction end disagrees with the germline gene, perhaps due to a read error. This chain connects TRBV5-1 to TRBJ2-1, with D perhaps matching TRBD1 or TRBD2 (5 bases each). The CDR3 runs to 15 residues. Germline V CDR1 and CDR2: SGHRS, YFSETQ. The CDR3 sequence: CVSSPRDPRHNEQFF. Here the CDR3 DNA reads TGTGTCAGCAGCCCTCGGGACCCGCGCCACAATGAGCAGTTCTTC.

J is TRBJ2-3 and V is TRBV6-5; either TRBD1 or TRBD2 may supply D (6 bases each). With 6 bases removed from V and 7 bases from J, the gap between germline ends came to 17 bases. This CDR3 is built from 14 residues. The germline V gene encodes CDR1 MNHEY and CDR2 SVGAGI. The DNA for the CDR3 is TGTGCCAGCAGCCAGAGACTAGGGGGTAATACGCAGTATTTT. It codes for CASSQRLGGNTQYF.

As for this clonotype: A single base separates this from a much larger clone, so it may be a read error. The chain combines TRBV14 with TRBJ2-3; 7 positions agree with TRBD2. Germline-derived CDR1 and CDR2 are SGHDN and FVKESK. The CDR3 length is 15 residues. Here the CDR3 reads CASRQAGRRTDTQYF. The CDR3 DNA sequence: TGTGCCAGCAGACAAGCCGGGAGGCGCACAGATACGCAGTATTTT.

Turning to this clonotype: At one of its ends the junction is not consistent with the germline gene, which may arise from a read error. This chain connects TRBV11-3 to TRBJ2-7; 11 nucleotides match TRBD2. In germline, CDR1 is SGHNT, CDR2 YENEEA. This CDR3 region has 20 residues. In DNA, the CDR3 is TGTGCCAGCAGCTTAAGTCCTAGCGGGAGGACAATCCCTGGCGCCTACGGGCAGTGTTTC. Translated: CASSLSPSGRTIPGAYGQCF.

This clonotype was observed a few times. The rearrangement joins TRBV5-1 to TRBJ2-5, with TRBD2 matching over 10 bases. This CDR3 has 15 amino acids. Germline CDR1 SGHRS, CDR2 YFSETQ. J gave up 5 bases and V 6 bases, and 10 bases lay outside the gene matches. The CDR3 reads CASTLAGEPGETQYF. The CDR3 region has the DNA TGCGCCAGCACGCTAGCGGGAGAACCAGGGGAGACCCAGTACTTC. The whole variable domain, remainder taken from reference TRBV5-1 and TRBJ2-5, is KAGVTQTPRYLIKTRGQQVTLSCSPISGHRSVSWYQQTPGQGLQFLFEYFSETQRNKGNFPGRFSGRQFSNSRSEMNVSTLELGDSALYLCASTLAGEPGETQYFGPGTRLLVL.